This record concerns one TCR beta chain sequence. Original processing methods: Cell counts per sample came from amplifying reference gene primers. Sequencing was performed with immunoSEQ multiplex PCR; in TCRdb, only in-frame clones are kept and a portion is missing. The DNA was the basis for D and trimming; V, J and clone size are from that table. Of 9,500 to 12,000 clones in the sample, about 90% were seen once. The sample comes from a study of blood T cell repertoires in COVID-19. About the study: COVID-19 samples collected from the United States, Italy and Spain covered acute and convalescent phases. Nucleic acid was either cDNA or gDNA, and it came from T cells, B-cell-depleted T cells, or PBMCs.

The sequenced sample consisted of peripheral blood. This TCR derives from a man under 40 with active or convalescent COVID-19.

CDR3 amino acids: CARSLYELPSDYGYTF. The DNA of the CDR3 is TGTGCCAGAAGCTTGTATGAACTTCCCTCGGACTATGGCTACACCTTC. The J gene is TRBJ1-2, the V gene TRBV5-3; no clear D gene. TRBV5-3 has ORF status, its function being uncertain. This CDR3 has 16 amino acids. V dropped 1 base and J dropped 3 bases, with 16 bases sitting between them.